The T cell receptor beta chain under discussion was sequenced for a study of siplizumab effects on memory and regulatory T cells (dated 2019 in TCRdb). A note on the overall study: The study looked at the effect of siplizumab, an anti-CD2 antibody, on alloreactive T-cell subsets in allogeneic mixed lymphocyte reactions made from human PBMCs. General conclusions and limits of the study: About 75-97% of proliferating CD4+ or CD8+ clones could not be given a naive or memory phenotype. Sequences below about 10^-5 frequency were poorly captured, so only a minor fraction of alloreactive clones could be mapped to unstimulated subsets. The suppressive function of proliferating Tregs from siplizumab cultures was not functionally confirmed. The cumulative frequency of alloreactive sequences traceable to unstimulated CD4+ memory T cells was significantly reduced by siplizumab. Among mappable alloreactive CD4+ clones, an average Treg-derived fraction of over 60% was observed with siplizumab, compared with more than 25% in control reactions. Greater diversity appeared to be present in unstimulated naive T cells than in memory T cells, and a substantial contribution to the alloresponse seemed to be made by naive cells.

On this clone: Its antigen is not yet known. No qualities accompany the bases; no much larger clone lies one base away.

In a few donor pairs, further sequencing was done on unstimulated CD8+ naive, CD4+ memory, CD8+ TEMRA, CD4+ naive and CD8+ effector memory subsets. TCRbeta CDR3 sequencing was performed on sorted unstimulated T cells and on proliferating T cells recovered from mixed lymphocyte reactions. Fresh whole blood from ten HLA-typed healthy donors served as the source for isolating PBMCs. The protocol used for the library was the immunoSEQ multiplex PCR assay. Roughly 10^5 TCR templates per sample were assayed on the deep sequencing platform. Genomic DNA extracted from sorted T cells was the material used for TCRbeta CDR3 sequencing. From the authors' description of their analysis: The R programming language was used for the clonal analysis of the TCRbeta CDR3 data. Alloreactive CD4+ and CD8+ clones were defined by comparing unstimulated samples with post-reaction CFSE-low samples. Regulatory or non-regulatory origin of alloreactive CD4+ clones was assigned by matching sequences to the sorted unstimulated Treg and non-Treg repertoires. TCRdb's version of the immuneACCESS table is confined to in-frame rearrangements and falls short of the full clone set. An unresolved V gene accounts for under half of the shortfall where checked; the remainder is of unknown origin. That table furnishes V, J and clone size, whereas the DNA furnished D and trimming. For this sample the table gives tens of thousands of clones, of which roughly 96% were detected only once. Clones ranked in the top ten supply 0.025% to 0.035% of the sample.

From its cysteine to its phenylalanine, the CDR3 spans 13 amino acids. Of all the DNA, just the CDR3 is kept, 39 bases in frame from base 1. Relative to germline, V is missing 0 bases and J is missing 7 bases, with 3 bases of the junction outside any gene match. CDR1 is given as KGHSH and CDR2 as LQKENI, both from the germline V gene. The receptor was isolated from a human donor in good health. The source material was naive CD4+ T cells sorted from blood. Explained via the paper, the cell subset or site label denotes: unstimulated naive T cells. The sequence is built from TRBV18 and TRBJ2-7; 7 nucleotides in the junction match TRBD2. The nucleotides are TGTGCCAGCTCACCACCGGCACTAGCGGAGCAGTACTTC. The encoded protein is CASSPPALAEQYF. This CDR3, with the reference TRBV18 and TRBJ2-7 proteins standing in past its ends, gives the full variable domain NAGVMQNPRHLVRRRGQEARLRCSPMKGHSHVYWYRQLPEEGLKFMVYLQKENIIDESGMPKERFSAEFPKEGPSILRIQQVVRGDSAAYFCASSPPALAEQYFGPGTRLTVT.